A single TCR beta chain is shown here with its context. Its specificity is unknown. Germline V gives CDR1 SGHDT, CDR2 YYEEEE. The V gene lost 3 bases and the J gene lost 3 bases, with 10 bases spanning the gap. The CDR3 runs to 13 residues. Generated by immunoSEQ multiplex PCR, the TCRdb table keeps only in-frame clones and is missing some. The sample includes about 83,000 clones, 80% to 90% of them seen just once. The sample originates from a study of T cell responses to AZD1222 COVID-19 vaccine. The study, taken as a whole, reports: At baseline, seropositivity was found in only 5 to 7 AZD1222 recipients. Spike-specific TCR breadth and depth were elevated following two AZD1222 doses. Regions left unmutated in variants are reportedly the target of nearly half of spike-specific TCRs.

Sequencing used peripheral blood, obtained on day 0 of AZD1222 vaccination. The rearrangement links TRBV5-6 to TRBJ2-7; D remains ambiguous. The sequence came from an adult in good health. The CDR3 loop reads CASSSTAFYEQYF. The CDR3 DNA reads as TGTGCCAGCAGCTCAACAGCCTTCTACGAGCAGTACTTC.